The 18 T cell receptor beta chains in this list originate from one sample, sequenced in a study of Graves' ophthalmopathy and Graves' hyperthyroidism. TCR beta CDR3 amplification used RNA transcripts. First-round RT-PCR with HTBI primers preceded a second-round multiplex PCR. TCRdb processed the multiplex PCR reads anew with MiXCR; each CDR3 protein has one entry. The data show about 700,000 distinct CDR3 sequences, about 40% seen once. The sample consisted of peripheral blood. These receptors originate from an adult man with Graves' ophthalmopathy.

This clonotype showed up just once. A much larger clone differs by one base, so this may be a read error. V and J are TRBV7-9 and TRBJ2-7, with TRBD1 matching over 7 bases. The CDR3 sequence is 14 residues long. CDR1 and CDR2 from the germline V gene are SEHNR and FQNEAQ (reference sequence). V trimming: 6 bases; J trimming: 0 bases; junction bases outside the gene matches: 5. CDR3: CASRVRDSSYEQYF. The CDR3 region has the DNA TGTGCCAGCAGGGTCCGGGACAGCTCCTACGAGCAGTACTTC.

The chain links TRBV7-6 to TRBJ1-1; 9 bases are a match to TRBD1. The CDR3 length is 17 residues. CDR1 is SGHVS, CDR2 FNYEAQ, per germline. The ends lost 8 bases at V and 0 bases at J; junction bases unmatched: 13. The CDR3 sequence: CASSPQTGQGLNTEAFF. For the CDR3, the DNA is TGTGCCAGCTCACCACAAACGGGACAGGGTTTGAACACTGAAGCTTTCTTT.

The chain employs TRBV20-1 and TRBJ1-4; a possible D gene is TRBD1 (5 bases). This CDR3 is 14 amino acids long. Germline CDR1 DFQATT, CDR2 SNEGSKA (reference sequence). Between the trimmed V and J ends, which lost 5 bases and 3 bases, there was a span of 13 bases. CDR3 amino acids: CSALAPGPNEKLFF. The CDR3 bases are TGCAGTGCTCTCGCCCCAGGGCCTAATGAAAAACTGTTTTTT.

Many counts were recorded for this clonotype. V and J are TRBV19 and TRBJ2-6; the D is unclear. Trimming took 1 base from V and 0 from J, leaving 4 bases between them. Germline V CDR1 and CDR2: LNHDA, SQIVND (reference sequence). This CDR3 is 15 amino acids long. CDR3 DNA sequence: TGTGCCAGTAGTATAGTCCGCTCTGGGGCCAACGTCCTGACTTTC. It specifies CASSIVRSGANVLTF.

Worth noting for this clonotype: A much bigger clone sits one base away, suggesting this may be a read error. The rearrangement links TRBV19 to TRBJ2-2; D possibly uses TRBD1 or TRBD2 (6 bases each). CDR3 length: 13 amino acids. The germline CDR1 and CDR2 sequences are LNHDA and SQIVND (reference sequence). The CDR3 sequence is CASGLGGFGELLF. For the CDR3, the DNA is TGTGCCAGTGGATTGGGGGGCTTCGGGGAGCTGCTTTTT.

This chain uses TRBV12-3 or TRBV12-4 with TRBJ2-5; no clear D. The J call may not be correct, given that the DNA end is closer to TRBJ2-1. The CDR3 totals 11 residues. In DNA form, the CDR3 reads TGTGCCAGCAGTTTACTCGTTGAGCAGTTCTTC. Its protein is CASSLLVEQFF.

This chain links TRBV25-1 with TRBJ1-6; D is ambiguous. CDR3 length equals 14 residues. V was clipped by 10 bases and J by 0 bases, with 10 bases between them. CDR1 is MGHDK, CDR2 SYGVNS, per germline. The CDR3 spells CATTLSSYNSPLHF. CDR3 DNA sequence: TGTGCCACCACACTGAGCTCCTATAATTCACCCCTCCACTTT.

In this sample, this clonotype turned up many times. CDR3: CASSLERSTYPGLAGPREETQYF. In DNA form, the CDR3 reads TGTGCCAGCAGCTTAGAGCGGAGCACCTATCCGGGACTAGCGGGACCTAGAGAAGAGACCCAGTACTTC. The chain uses TRBV7-8 and TRBJ2-5, with 13 bases fitting TRBD2. The CDR3 is 23 residues long. Unmatched junction bases numbered 23, after V lost 1 base and J lost 3 bases. Germline CDR1 and CDR2: SGHVS and FQNEAQ.

Many counts were recorded for this clonotype. J is TRBJ2-5 and V is TRBV9, with 8 positions matching TRBD2. The CDR3 contains 15 residues. From germline, CDR1 is SGDLS and CDR2 YYNGEE. J was trimmed by 6 bases and V by 4 bases; bases with no gene match: 11. The CDR3 DNA is TGTGCCAGCAGCCCAGGGAGTAGCGGGGTTCAGACCCAGTACTTC. Residues: CASSPGSSGVQTQYF.

This sequence joins TRBV15 and TRBJ1-2; D call uncertain. The CDR3 is 16 amino acids. Germline CDR1 is LNHNV and CDR2 is YYDKDF (reference sequence). V was shortened by 3 bases and J by 1 base, with 15 bases between the two germline ends. The CDR3 protein is CATSSVDNSYNYGYTF. The CDR3 bases are TGTGCCACCAGCAGCGTAGATAACAGTTATAACTATGGCTACACCTTC.

This clonotype has a count of ten or more. The chain has TRBV7-2 and TRBJ1-2; maybe TRBD1 (6 bases). This CDR3 is 15 amino acids long. Germline values: CDR1 SGHTA, CDR2 FQGNSA. Deletions cut 3 bases from V and 4 bases from J, with 15 bases between. CDR3 nucleotide sequence: TGTGCCAGCAGCTTTGGCCAGGGGTTCGGCTATGGCTACACCTTC. Amino acid sequence: CASSFGQGFGYGYTF.

Worth noting for this clonotype: A read error may be the cause here, since a much bigger clone is one base away. The chain carries TRBV20-1 and TRBJ1-4; the D gene is possibly TRBD1 (6 bases). CDR1 DFQATT and CDR2 SNEGSKA come from the germline V gene (reference sequence). This CDR3 region has 14 residues. V was pared by 3 bases and J by 0 bases, with 8 bases between. Here the CDR3 DNA reads TGCAGTGCTAGGGGGGGCTCAACTAATGAAAAACTGTTTTTT. Encoded protein: CSARGGSTNEKLFF.

V and J are TRBV12-5 and TRBJ1-5, with D unresolved. Germline CDR1 is LGHNT and CDR2 is FRNRAP. V was pared by 6 bases and J by 5 bases, with 11 bases between. The CDR3 length is 13 residues. In DNA form, the CDR3 reads TGTGCTAGTGGAACCGGACCCCATCAGCCCCAGCATTTT. Translating it yields CASGTGPHQPQHF.

Ten or more counts support this clonotype. The gene calls are TRBV20-1 and TRBJ2-7; a weak D match, TRBD1 (6 bases). V shed 2 bases and J shed 5 bases, with 13 bases lying between them. Germline lookup yields CDR1 DFQATT and CDR2 SNEGSKA (reference sequence). This CDR3 region has 13 residues. CDR3 nucleotide sequence: TGCAGTGCTAGAAGGGCAGGGGCGGACGAGCAGTACTTC. This sequence encodes CSARRAGADEQYF.

This clonotype was detected once. The chain combines TRBV20-1 with TRBJ1-5; a possible D gene is TRBD1 (6 bases). V was cut by 0 bases and J by 11 bases, with 20 bases left in between. Looked up from germline, CDR1 is DFQATT and CDR2 is SNEGSKA (reference sequence). The CDR3 runs 15 residues. The CDR3 bases are TGCAGTGCTAGAGATCAGCACAGGGTAGGAGAGACCCAGCATTTT. This sequence encodes CSARDQHRVGETQHF.

The genes are TRBV6-1 and TRBJ2-7; TRBD1 matches 11 bases. CDR1 is MNHNS and CDR2 is SASEGT in the germline V gene. CDR3 length: 16 residues. The trim removed 8 bases at V and 3 bases at J, leaving 12 bases unmatched. This CDR3 is CASSQYTGTGGYEQYF. The CDR3 DNA reads as TGTGCCAGCTCACAATATACCGGGACAGGGGGCTACGAGCAGTACTTC.

V usage is TRBV10-2 and J usage is TRBJ1-4; D gene unclear. From germline, CDR1 is WSHSY and CDR2 SAAADI. The CDR3 is made up of 13 amino acids. V was clipped by 5 bases and J by 5 bases, with 9 bases between them. DNA of the CDR3: TGCGCCAGCAGTAGGACCGAGAATGAAAAACTGTTTTTT. Encoded protein: CASSRTENEKLFF.

At least ten counts were recorded for this clonotype. The chain recombines TRBV20-1 with TRBJ1-5; TRBD1 aligns across 8 bases. Germline assignment: CDR1 DFQATT and CDR2 SNEGSKA (reference sequence). This CDR3 comprises 13 residues. J gave up 4 bases and V 5 bases, and 4 bases lay outside the gene matches. The chain's CDR3 is CSAHGQGNQPQHF. The CDR3 coding sequence is TGCAGTGCTCATGGACAGGGAAATCAGCCCCAGCATTTT.